The clone carrying this T cell receptor beta chain has a count of ten or more. As yet, its antigen is unknown. Amplification of TCR beta CDR3 regions was performed using RNA transcripts as template. HTBI primers were used for first-round RT-PCR of the TCR CDR3. TCRdb processed the multiplex PCR reads anew with MiXCR; each CDR3 protein has one entry. The data hold 300,000 to 500,000 distinct CDR3 sequences, with under 15% observed a single time. The CDR3 consists of 15 residues. With 2 bases clipped from V and 3 bases from J, the junction kept 3 bases outside the gene matches. CDR1 MDHEN and CDR2 SYDVKM come from the germline V gene. This sample is drawn from a study of T cells in Graves' hyperthyroidism and ophthalmopathy. Findings of the study overall: The model anticipated ophthalmopathy a median approximately 6.6 months pre-onset.

Over 18 months, lack of ophthalmopathy progression marked Graves' hyperthyroidism as stable. Recently diagnosed hyperthyroidism of less than 2 months' duration affected patients aged 18 to 65. The chain links TRBV28 to TRBJ2-1; the match to TRBD2 covers 8 bases. Sequenced input: blood. This clonotype originated in a woman aged 25 to 39 with Graves' hyperthyroidism. CDR3 residues: CASSLTSGDYNEQFF. Here the CDR3 DNA reads TGTGCCAGCAGTTTAACTAGCGGAGACTACAATGAGCAGTTCTTC.